The 27 T cell receptor beta chains below all came from one sample that was sequenced in a study of response to subunit inactivated influenza vaccine. Via MiXCR, TCRdb re-called the RT-PCR reads, giving one row per CDR3 protein. This sample has 490,000 or so distinct CDR3 sequences; approximately 7.7% occur once, and the top ten carry around 13%. The starting material was PBMCs from blood, obtained roughly 24 months after vaccination. These receptors came from a man between 50 and 70 years old who received an inactivated influenza vaccine.

The chain couples TRBV5-1 to TRBJ2-3; 7 positions agree with TRBD2. The CDR3 has 15 amino acids. The V and J ends lost 1 base and 3 bases, in that order; junction bases with no gene match: 5. Germline CDR1 and CDR2: SGHRS and YFSETQ. CDR3 bases: TGCGCCAGCAGCTTGCGGGAGGAACCAACAGATACGCAGTATTTT. Its protein product is CASSLREEPTDTQYF. Full variable domain (remainder filled in from reference TRBV5-1 and TRBJ2-3): KAGVTQTPRYLIKTRGQQVTLSCSPISGHRSVSWYQQTPGQGLQFLFEYFSETQRNKGNFPGRFSGRQFSNSRSEMNVSTLELGDSALYLCASSLREEPTDTQYFGPGTRLTVL.

The chain uses TRBV7-2 and TRBJ2-3; weak D call: TRBD1 (6 bases). This CDR3 spans 13 amino acids. V shed 4 bases and J shed 7 bases, with 12 bases lying between them. Looked up from germline, CDR1 is SGHTA and CDR2 is FQGNSA. The CDR3: CASSSTGGYTQYF. The CDR3 region has the DNA TGTGCCAGCAGCTCGACAGGTGGATATACGCAGTATTTT. Filled out from reference TRBV7-2 and TRBJ2-3, the complete variable domain reads GAGVSQSPSNKVTEKGKDVELRCDPISGHTALYWYRQSLGQGLEFLIYFQGNSAPDKSGLPSDRFSAERTGGSVSTLTIQRTQQEDSAVYLCASSSTGGYTQYFGPGTRLTVL.

Only a few counts were recorded for this clonotype. The chain has TRBV4-3 and TRBJ2-7, with 9 positions matching TRBD1. This CDR3 spans 19 amino acids. Germline V gene lookup returns CDR1 LGHNA and CDR2 YSLEER. V gave up 0 bases and J gave up 0 bases; unmatched junction bases: 12. The chain's CDR3 is CASSQEGDRENHFSYEQYF. In DNA form, the CDR3 reads TGCGCCAGCAGCCAAGAGGGGGACAGGGAAAATCACTTCTCCTACGAGCAGTACTTC.

This clonotype was recorded at least ten times. This chain joins TRBV3-1 and TRBJ2-7; 7 bases map to TRBD1. Germline values: CDR1 LGHDT, CDR2 YNNKEL (reference sequence). This CDR3 has 14 residues. The J segment lost 0 bases and the V segment lost 4 bases, leaving 3 bases of the junction unmatched. For the CDR3, the DNA is TGTGCCAGCAGCCCGACAGGGTACTCCTACGAGCAGTACTTC. Translating it yields CASSPTGYSYEQYF.

CDR3 amino acids: CASSPAGLATGELFF. The CDR3 DNA sequence: TGTGCCAGCAGCCCCGCTGGACTCGCAACCGGGGAGCTGTTTTTT. The chain joins TRBV7-2 to TRBJ2-2; the D gene is possibly TRBD2 (5 bases). The CDR3 has 15 residues. Trimming took 5 bases from V and 5 from J, leaving 15 bases between them. The V gene's germline CDR1 is SGHTA and CDR2 FQGNSA.

This clonotype was seen at least ten times. This chain connects TRBV27 to TRBJ2-1; no clear D. The CDR3 has 13 residues. The V end was cut by 0 bases, the J end by 7 bases, with 7 bases between. Germline CDR1 reads MNHEY; CDR2 reads SMNVEV (reference sequence). The CDR3 sequence: CASSLSHRNEQFF. The CDR3 coding sequence is TGTGCCAGCAGTTTATCCCACCGGAATGAGCAGTTCTTC.

This clonotype was seen repeatedly, ten times or more. V usage is TRBV7-9 and J usage is TRBJ2-1; a possible D gene is TRBD1 (5 bases). The CDR3 has 14 residues. V was cut by 5 bases and J by 2 bases, with 10 bases left in between. CDR1 SEHNR and CDR2 FQNEAQ come from the germline V gene (reference sequence). CDR3 nucleotides: TGTGCCAGCAGCGACGGACACCCCTACAATGAGCAGTTCTTC. Protein product: CASSDGHPYNEQFF.

This clonotype was seen repeatedly, ten times or more. The J gene is TRBJ2-1, the V gene TRBV12-3 or TRBV12-4; 11 bases map to TRBD2. With V trimmed by 5 bases and J by 6 bases, 3 bases remained unmatched. CDR3 length equals 14 residues. The CDR3 coding sequence is TGTGCCAGCAGTAGACTAGCGGGATTCAATGAGCAGTTCTTC. This translates into CASSRLAGFNEQFF.

This clonotype was counted between two and nine times. The rearrangement links TRBV5-1 to TRBJ2-2, with D perhaps matching TRBD1 (6 bases). In germline, CDR1 is SGHRS, CDR2 YFSETQ. The CDR3 extends over 17 amino acids. V shed 2 bases and J shed 1 base, with 15 bases lying between them. CDR3 DNA sequence: TGCGCCAGCAGCTTTTTCCCAGGCAGGGGGAACACCGGGGAGCTGTTTTTT. Translation: CASSFFPGRGNTGELFF.

This clonotype turned up a few times. The rearrangement joins TRBV24-1 to TRBJ2-5; a weak D match, TRBD1 (6 bases). The CDR3 has 15 residues. Trimming stripped 4 bases from V and 4 bases from J, with 15 bases between. Germline V gives CDR1 KGHDR, CDR2 SFDVKD. Here the CDR3 DNA reads TGTGCCACCAGTGAACAATCGACAGGTAGAGAGACCCAGTACTTC. The encoded protein is CATSEQSTGRETQYF.

The rearrangement links TRBV28 to TRBJ1-1; possible D gene TRBD1, 6 bases. The CDR3 is 13 residues long. Germline assignment: CDR1 MDHEN and CDR2 SYDVKM. Trimming stripped 2 bases from V and 4 bases from J, with 8 bases between. The chain's CDR3 is CASSLRTATEAFF. The CDR3 region has the DNA TGTGCCAGCAGTTTAAGGACAGCCACTGAAGCTTTCTTT.

A note on this clonotype: Possible read error: a much larger clone is one base away. This chain links TRBV2 with TRBJ2-7; no reliable D call. CDR3 size: 13 residues. Germline CDR1 reads SNHLY; CDR2 reads FYNNEI. Here the CDR3 DNA reads TGTTCCAGCAGTAAGAATCAGTTCTACGAGCAGTACTTC. Translated: CSSSKNQFYEQYF.

This clonotype was counted at least ten times. V gene TRBV18 combines with J gene TRBJ2-7; a weak D match, TRBD1 (6 bases). The V gene lost 2 bases and the J gene lost 3 bases, with 17 bases spanning the gap. This CDR3 is 16 amino acids long. Germline V gene sequence: CDR1 KGHSH, CDR2 LQKENI. Here the CDR3 reads CASSPRKGELLYEQYF. The CDR3 DNA is TGTGCCAGCTCACCAAGAAAGGGGGAATTGCTCTACGAGCAGTACTTC. Full variable domain (missing parts from reference TRBV18 and TRBJ2-7): NAGVMQNPRHLVRRRGQEARLRCSPMKGHSHVYWYRQLPEEGLKFMVYLQKENIIDESGMPKERFSAEFPKEGPSILRIQQVVRGDSAAYFCASSPRKGELLYEQYFGPGTRLTVT.

In this sample, this clonotype turned up many times. The chain combines TRBV3-1 with TRBJ2-3; 12 nucleotides line up with TRBD2. Germline CDR1 and CDR2: LGHDT and YNNKEL (reference sequence). CDR3 size: 16 residues. Trimming took 1 base from V and 8 from J; bases not matched to a gene: 7. The CDR3 loop reads CASSQGTSGRSRTQYF. The CDR3 coding sequence is TGTGCCAGCAGCCAAGGAACTAGCGGGAGGTCACGTACGCAGTATTTT.

This clonotype was seen repeatedly, ten times or more. The rearrangement uses TRBV5-1 and TRBJ2-7; TRBD1 or TRBD2 may be the D gene (5 bases each). This CDR3 has 14 amino acids. V lost 4 bases and J lost 1, with 12 bases in between. CDR1 is SGHRS and CDR2 is YFSETQ in the germline V gene. The CDR3 bases are TGCGCCAGCAGCCGCCGGGACGGGTCCTACGAGCAGTACTTC. This codes for CASSRRDGSYEQYF.

This clonotype has a count of ten or more. The rearrangement joins TRBV10-3 to TRBJ2-1, with 11 bases fitting TRBD2. Germline assignment: CDR1 ENHRY and CDR2 SYGVKD. The CDR3 totals 14 residues. The ends lost 2 bases at V and 12 bases at J; junction bases unmatched: 6. DNA for the CDR3: TGTGCCATCAGTGAGGGAATAGCGGGGGGGCCGCAGTTCTTC. Amino acid sequence: CAISEGIAGGPQFF.

In this sample, this clonotype turned up many times. The J gene is TRBJ2-7, the V gene TRBV12-3 or TRBV12-4, with D unresolved. This CDR3 has 13 amino acids. Trimming left V 3 bases short and J 3 bases short, with 9 bases between. The CDR3 bases are TGTGCCAGCAGTTTTAGTCGGATCTACGAGCAGTACTTC. This translates into CASSFSRIYEQYF.

This clonotype occurred a few times. V and J are TRBV5-5 and TRBJ1-2; a weak D match, TRBD1 (6 bases). The CDR3 length is 15 residues. Per germline, CDR1 SGHKS and CDR2 YYEKEE (reference sequence). With 3 bases removed from V and 0 bases from J, the gap between germline ends came to 12 bases. This chain's CDR3 is CASSWGQLANYGYTF. The CDR3 coding sequence is TGTGCCAGCAGCTGGGGACAATTAGCTAACTATGGCTACACCTTC.

This chain uses TRBV9 with TRBJ2-7; D is unresolved. Germline V gives CDR1 SGDLS, CDR2 YYNGEE. CDR3 length: 13 amino acids. V dropped 4 bases and J dropped 4 bases, with 12 bases sitting between them. The CDR3 region is CASSPLLGYEQYF. The DNA for the CDR3 is TGTGCCAGCAGCCCCTTGCTAGGTTACGAGCAGTACTTC. The full variable domain, rest sourced from reference TRBV9 and TRBJ2-7, is DSGVTQTPKHLITATGQRVTLRCSPRSGDLSVYWYQQSLDQGLQFLIQYYNGEERAKGNILERFSAQQFPDLHSELNLSSLELGDSALYFCASSPLLGYEQYFGPGTRLTVT.

In this sample, this clonotype turned up a few times. The rearrangement uses TRBV6-2 or TRBV6-3 and TRBJ2-7; 10 positions agree with TRBD1. Losses at the gene ends were 4 bases for V and 5 bases for J; bases not matched to a gene: 8. The CDR3 contains 15 residues. Germline V gives CDR1 MNHEY, CDR2 SVGEGT. CDR3: CASSFLDRGVNEQYF. The CDR3 DNA reads TGTGCCAGCAGTTTCCTGGACAGGGGGGTTAACGAGCAGTACTTC.

The rearrangement links TRBV20-1 to TRBJ2-4, with 8 nucleotides matching TRBD1. There are 12 residues in the CDR3. Germline V gene lookup returns CDR1 DFQATT and CDR2 SNEGSKA (reference sequence). Trimming at V came to 6 bases and at J to 7 bases, leaving 5 bases not matched to a gene. CDR3 DNA: TGCAGTGCCGACAGGGGTTCGAACATTCAGTACTTC. Its translation is CSADRGSNIQYF.

The gene calls are TRBV20-1 and TRBJ2-5, with D perhaps TRBD1 (6 bases). V was clipped by 3 bases and J by 2 bases, with 13 bases between them. This CDR3 is 14 amino acids long. The germline V gene has CDR1 DFQATT and CDR2 SNEGSKA (reference sequence). As DNA, the CDR3 is TGCAGTGCTAGTCTCTACAGGGCACAAGAGACCCAGTACTTC. Amino acids: CSASLYRAQETQYF.

This clonotype appeared many times. The rearrangement links TRBV7-8 to TRBJ2-5; D call uncertain. The CDR3 is made up of 19 amino acids. Germline assignment: CDR1 SGHVS and CDR2 FQNEAQ. Trimming cost V 4 bases and J 3 bases, with 27 bases left between them. The CDR3 region has the DNA TGTGCCAGCAGCTCAACCAGAAAACCCCAGACGTCTAAGAAAGAGACCCAGTACTTC. Translated: CASSSTRKPQTSKKETQYF.

This clonotype was seen at least ten times. The J gene is TRBJ1-1, the V gene TRBV27; 12 bases align to TRBD1. After removal of 8 bases from V and 4 bases from J, the junction contained 8 bases not matched to a gene. This CDR3 has 15 residues. The germline V gene encodes CDR1 MNHEY and CDR2 SMNVEV (reference sequence). CDR3 bases: TGTGCCAGCTGGCGGGACAGGGGGCGCATCACTGAAGCTTTCTTT. Translation: CASWRDRGRITEAFF.

Many counts were recorded for this clonotype. The chain has TRBV6-2 or TRBV6-3 and TRBJ1-1; D unclear. The CDR3 totals 14 residues. CDR1 MNHEY and CDR2 SVGEGT come from the germline V gene. The ends were cut back, 8 bases at V and 1 base at J, with 14 bases in the middle. The CDR3 region is CASLKRPENTEAFF. The CDR3 nucleotides read TGTGCCAGCCTTAAGCGACCAGAGAACACTGAAGCTTTCTTT.

This clonotype was seen a few times. This chain connects TRBV28 to TRBJ2-7; weak D call: TRBD2 (6 bases). The CDR3 consists of 14 residues. Germline CDR1 and CDR2: MDHEN and SYDVKM. The V gene lost 3 bases and the J gene lost 3 bases, with 12 bases spanning the gap. CDR3 coding DNA: TGTGCCAGCAGTTTGCGGGTGGGGGGCTACGAGCAGTACTTC. It yields the protein CASSLRVGGYEQYF.

This clonotype was counted many times. The CDR3 DNA follows: TGTGCCAGCAGTCAATGGGGGTACTACGAGCAGTACTTC. Protein: CASSQWGYYEQYF. The chain links TRBV12-3 or TRBV12-4 to TRBJ2-7; perhaps D is TRBD1 or TRBD2 (5 bases each). Trimming left V 5 bases short and J 3 bases short, with 11 bases between. CDR3 length: 13 amino acids.